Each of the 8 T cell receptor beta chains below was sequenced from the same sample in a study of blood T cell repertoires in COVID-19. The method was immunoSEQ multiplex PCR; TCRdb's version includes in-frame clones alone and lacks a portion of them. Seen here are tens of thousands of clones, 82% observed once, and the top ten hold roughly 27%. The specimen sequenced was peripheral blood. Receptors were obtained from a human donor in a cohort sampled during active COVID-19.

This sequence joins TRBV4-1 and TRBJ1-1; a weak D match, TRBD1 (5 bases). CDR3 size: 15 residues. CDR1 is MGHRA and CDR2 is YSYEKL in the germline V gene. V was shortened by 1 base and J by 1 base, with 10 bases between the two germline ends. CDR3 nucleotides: TGCGCCAGCAGCCAAGTCTCCAGGGCGAACACTGAAGCTTTCTTT. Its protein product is CASSQVSRANTEAFF.

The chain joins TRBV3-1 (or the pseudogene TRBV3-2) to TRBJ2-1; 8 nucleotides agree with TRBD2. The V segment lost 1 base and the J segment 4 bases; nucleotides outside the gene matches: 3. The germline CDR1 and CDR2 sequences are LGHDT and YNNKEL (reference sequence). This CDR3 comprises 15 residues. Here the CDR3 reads CASSQGAGAYNEQFF. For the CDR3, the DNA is TGTGCCAGCAGCCAAGGAGCGGGGGCATACAATGAGCAGTTCTTC.

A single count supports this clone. Here the CDR3 reads CASRPGLATSTDTQYF. CDR3 sequence (DNA): TGTGCCAGCAGACCTGGACTAGCGACGAGCACAGATACGCAGTATTTT. The V gene is TRBV3-1 (or the pseudogene TRBV3-2), the J gene TRBJ2-3, with 9 positions matching TRBD2. CDR3 length: 16 amino acids. CDR1 is LGHDT and CDR2 is YNNKEL in the germline V gene (reference sequence). V shed 6 bases and J 0 bases; nucleotides not matched to a gene: 7.

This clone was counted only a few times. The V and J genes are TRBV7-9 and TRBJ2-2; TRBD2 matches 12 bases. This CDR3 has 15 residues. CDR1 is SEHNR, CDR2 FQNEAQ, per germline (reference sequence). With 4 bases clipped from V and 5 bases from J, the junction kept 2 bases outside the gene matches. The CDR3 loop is CASSSLAGGTGELFF. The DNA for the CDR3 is TGTGCCAGCAGCTCTCTAGCGGGGGGGACCGGGGAGCTGTTTTTT.

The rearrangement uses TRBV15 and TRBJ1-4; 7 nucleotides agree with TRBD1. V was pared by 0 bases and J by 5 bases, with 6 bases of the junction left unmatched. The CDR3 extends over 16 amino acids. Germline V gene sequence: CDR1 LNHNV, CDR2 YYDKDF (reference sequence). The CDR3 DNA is TGTGCCACCAGCAGAGATACAGGGGCTCGGAATGAAAAACTGTTTTTT. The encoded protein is CATSRDTGARNEKLFF.

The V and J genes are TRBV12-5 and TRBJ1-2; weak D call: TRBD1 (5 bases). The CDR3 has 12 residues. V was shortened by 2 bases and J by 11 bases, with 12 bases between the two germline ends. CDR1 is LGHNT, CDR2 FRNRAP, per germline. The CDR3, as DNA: TGTGCTAGTGGTTTGCGGACACTTGGGTACACCTTC. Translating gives CASGLRTLGYTF.

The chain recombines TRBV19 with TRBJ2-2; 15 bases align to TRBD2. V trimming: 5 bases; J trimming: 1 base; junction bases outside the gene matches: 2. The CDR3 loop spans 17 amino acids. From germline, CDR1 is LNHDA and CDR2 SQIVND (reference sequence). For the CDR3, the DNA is TGTGCCAGTAGTCGGACTAGCGGGGGGGAGAACACCGGGGAGCTGTTTTTT. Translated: CASSRTSGGENTGELFF. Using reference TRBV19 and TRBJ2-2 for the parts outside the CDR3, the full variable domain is DGGITQSPKYLFRKEGQNVTLSCEQNLNHDAMYWYRQDPGQGLRLIYYSQIVNDFQKGDIAEGYSVSREKKESFPLTVTSAQKNPTAFYLCASSRTSGGENTGELFFGEGSRLTVL.

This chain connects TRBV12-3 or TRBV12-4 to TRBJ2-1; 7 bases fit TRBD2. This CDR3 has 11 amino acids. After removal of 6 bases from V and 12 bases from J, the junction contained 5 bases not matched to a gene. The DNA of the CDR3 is TGTGCCAGCAGCCGCGGGGGTCGGCAGTTCTTC. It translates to CASSRGGRQFF.